These T cell receptor beta chains were read from a single sample in a study of T cells after yellow fever vaccination. TCRdb reprocessed the 5' RACE reads with MiXCR, giving one entry per CDR3 protein. The sample includes roughly 250,000 distinct CDR3 sequences, 10% to 15% of them seen just once. The material sequenced was CD4+ T cells sorted from PBMCs, taken 45 days after the yellow fever booster vaccination. The receptor source for this set is a young man who received the YFV17D yellow fever vaccine. The CDR3 runs from the conserved cysteine through the conserved F or W. Fields, in order: J gene, D gene, V gene, clone size, CDR3 protein, CDR3 DNA. The D gene is left open where the match is weak. Clone size is shown for a subset of rows, as once, few, many or a class of expanded clone.

j_gene: TRBJ1-5
d_gene: TRBD1
v_gene: TRBV12-3/TRBV12-4
abundance: few
CDR3aa: CASSGGTDNQPQHF
CDR3nt: TGTGCCAGCAGTGGAGGGACAGACAATCAGCCCCAGCATTTT

j_gene: TRBJ1-5
d_gene: TRBD1
v_gene: TRBV28
abundance: .
CDR3aa: CASSPLGTGGRGNQPQHF
CDR3nt: TGTGCCAGCAGCCCACTCGGGACAGGGGGCCGAGGCAATCAGCCCCAGCATTTT

j_gene: TRBJ1-1
d_gene: .
v_gene: TRBV12-3/TRBV12-4
abundance: .
CDR3aa: CASCFFIREQAEAFF
CDR3nt: TGTGCCAGTTGTTTTTTCATCCGAGAGCAGGCTGAAGCTTTCTTT

j_gene: TRBJ2-7
d_gene: TRBD2
v_gene: TRBV3-1
abundance: .
CDR3aa: CASSQGTSDEQYF
CDR3nt: TGTGCCAGCAGCCAAGGGACTAGCGACGAGCAGTACTTC

j_gene: TRBJ2-1
d_gene: .
v_gene: TRBV20-1
abundance: many
CDR3aa: CSASRTHNEQFF
CDR3nt: TGCAGTGCTAGCAGGACTCACAATGAGCAGTTCTTC

j_gene: TRBJ1-1
d_gene: .
v_gene: TRBV6-6
abundance: few
CDR3aa: CASTLQNTEAFF
CDR3nt: TGTGCCAGCACCTTACAAAACACTGAAGCTTTCTTT

j_gene: TRBJ1-1
d_gene: .
v_gene: TRBV4-3
abundance: .
CDR3aa: CASSQASPNTEAFF
CDR3nt: TGCGCCAGCAGCCAAGCCAGCCCGAACACTGAAGCTTTCTTT

j_gene: TRBJ1-5
d_gene: .
v_gene: TRBV28
abundance: few
CDR3aa: CASRGSGPGGSQPQHF
CDR3nt: TGTGCCAGCAGGGGCTCGGGCCCCGGAGGGAGTCAGCCCCAGCATTTT

j_gene: TRBJ2-1
d_gene: TRBD2
v_gene: TRBV6-5
abundance: .
CDR3aa: CASSYPGLVNEQFF
CDR3nt: TGTGCCAGCAGTTATCCCGGACTAGTCAATGAGCAGTTCTTC

j_gene: TRBJ1-6
d_gene: TRBD1
v_gene: TRBV6-1
abundance: .
CDR3aa: CASRGDRGRNSPLHF
CDR3nt: TGTGCCAGCAGGGGGGACAGGGGTCGCAATTCACCCCTCCACTTT

j_gene: TRBJ2-1
d_gene: TRBD2
v_gene: TRBV20-1
abundance: .
CDR3aa: CSASLAGDWNEQFF
CDR3nt: TGCAGTGCTTCGCTAGCGGGAGATTGGAATGAGCAGTTCTTC

j_gene: TRBJ2-5
d_gene: .
v_gene: TRBV20-1
abundance: few
CDR3aa: CSAGRNPEETQYF
CDR3nt: TGCAGTGCCGGCCGGAACCCTGAGGAGACCCAGTACTTC

j_gene: TRBJ1-4
d_gene: .
v_gene: TRBV12-3/TRBV12-4
abundance: .
CDR3aa: CASRRRNLEEKLFF
CDR3nt: TGTGCCAGCAGGCGCAGAAACCTCGAGGAAAAACTGTTTTTT